This is a list of T cell receptor beta chains from one sample in a study of blood T cell repertoires in COVID-19. Produced via immunoSEQ multiplex PCR; TCRdb's table is partial and in-frame only. The repertoire has 200,000 to 250,000 clones, 70% to 90% of them found once; the top ten carry around 2.2%. Sequencing was carried out using peripheral blood. All receptors come from a woman aged 40 to 50 who had recovered from COVID-19. Each CDR3 is given with its conserved first and last residue. Each record gives: J gene, clone size, V gene, D gene, CDR3 DNA, CDR3 protein. A D gene is named only where the DNA matches it firmly. Some rows have no size entry. The others give once, few or many, or a class for an expanded clone.

>TRBJ2-5|once|TRBV5-4|TRBD2
TGTGCCAGCAGCTTGGTTAGCGGGGGAGAGACCCAGTACTTC
CASSLVSGGETQYF
>TRBJ2-7|NA|TRBV6-5|TRBD1
TGTGCCAGCAGTCTGACCGGGACAGCCTACGAGCAGTACTTC
CASSLTGTAYEQYF
>TRBJ2-5|NA|TRBV18|TRBD1
TGTGCCAGCTCCTCATTACCGGTGACGGGACAGGGCGATCAAGAGACCCAGTACTTC
CASSSLPVTGQGDQETQYF
>TRBJ2-3|NA|TRBV5-1|TRBD1
TGCGCCAGCACCCGGGACAGGAGCACAGATACGCAGTATTTT
CASTRDRSTDTQYF
>TRBJ2-1|NA|TRBV7-2|TRBD2
TGTGCCAGCAGCCCCCCCGGGACTACCATAAACAATGAGCAGTTCTTC
CASSPPGTTINNEQFF
>TRBJ1-3|NA|TRBV24-1|NA
TGTGCCACCAGTGATTTTAACAGCCCCTCTGGAAACACCATATATTTT
CATSDFNSPSGNTIYF
>TRBJ1-1|NA|TRBV7-9|NA
TGTGCCAGCAGTCGTAGAGGGAGGACTGAAGCTTTCTTT
CASSRRGRTEAFF
>TRBJ2-2|NA|TRBV6-1|TRBD2
TGTGCCAGTAAGCGGGGGGAAAACACCGGGGAGCTGTTTTTT
CASKRGENTGELFF
>TRBJ1-1|NA|TRBV5-1|TRBD1
TGCGCCAGCAGCGTCGGGACAGGCGGTTTCACTGAAGCTTTCTTT
CASSVGTGGFTEAFF
>TRBJ2-5|once|TRBV29-1|TRBD2
TGCAGCGCTGGATTCCCACTAGCGGGAGCCCTCCAAGAGACCCAGTACTTC
CSAGFPLAGALQETQYF
>TRBJ1-3|NA|TRBV12-1|NA
TGTGCCAGCTCCCGCAACGAGGCCTCTGGAAACACCATATATTTT
CASSRNEASGNTIYF
>TRBJ2-2|NA|TRBV27|TRBD1
TGTGCCAGCAGTACCCGACAGGGTCCCAACACCGGGGAGCTGTTTTTT
CASSTRQGPNTGELFF
>TRBJ1-5|NA|TRBV27|NA
TGTGCCAGCAGTTTAAAGGGGCAGAGCAATCAGCCCCAGCATTTT
CASSLKGQSNQPQHF
>TRBJ1-6|NA|TRBV4-2|TRBD1
TGTGCCAGCAGCCAACACGACAGGGGGCAGAGCTCCTATAATTCACCCCTCCACTTT
CASSQHDRGQSSYNSPLHF
>TRBJ2-5|NA|TRBV28|NA
TGTGCCAGCAGTTTATCCCGACACTCCTTAGAGACCCAGTACTTC
CASSLSRHSLETQYF
>TRBJ1-5|once|TRBV5-1|TRBD1
TGCGCCAGCAGCCCGGGGACAGGGGTTGGAAGCAATCAGCCCCAGCATTTT
CASSPGTGVGSNQPQHF
>TRBJ2-7|NA|TRBV9|NA
TGTGCCAGCAGCGTAGCAAGCGGGCCCTACGAGCAGTACTTC
CASSVASGPYEQYF
>TRBJ1-1|NA|TRBV6-2/TRBV6-3|NA
TGTGCCAGCAGTTACGACAAAAGGTTTGAAGCTTTCTTT
CASSYDKRFEAFF
>TRBJ2-1|NA|TRBV5-1|TRBD2
TGCGCCAGCACGGGGGGTAACCCCTACAATGAGCAGTTCTTC
CASTGGNPYNEQFF
>TRBJ1-2|NA|TRBV6-2/TRBV6-3|NA
TGTGCCAGCAGTCCGGACTGGAACTATGGCTACACCTTC
CASSPDWNYGYTF
>TRBJ2-2|NA|TRBV24-1|TRBD1
TGTGCCACCAGTGATGGTGTTAGGACCTCAGGGGGCGGGGAGCTGTTTTTT
CATSDGVRTSGGGELFF
>TRBJ2-5|NA|TRBV5-4|TRBD2
TGTGCCAGCACCCCGGGGGGGTCCCGGGAGACCCAGTACTTC
CASTPGGSRETQYF
>TRBJ2-3|NA|TRBV10-1|NA
TGCGCCAGCGGACGATGGACAGAAATTAGCACAGATACGCAGTATTTT
CASGRWTEISTDTQYF
>TRBJ2-5|NA|TRBV6-2/TRBV6-3|TRBD2
TGTGCCAGCAGTTACTCCCCCCGGGCGGGGGGAGAGACCCAGTACTTC
CASSYSPRAGGETQYF
>TRBJ1-2|once|TRBV24-1|TRBD1
TGTGCCACCAGTGAATCCGGGACAGGGAACTATGGCTACACCTTC
CATSESGTGNYGYTF
>TRBJ2-3|NA|TRBV11-1|NA
TGTGCCAGCAGCTGGAGTAAGGAAGATACGCAGTATTTT
CASSWSKEDTQYF
>TRBJ2-1|NA|TRBV7-2|NA
TGTGCCAGCAGCCCAGACTCGAGCTCCTACAATGAGCAGTTCTTC
CASSPDSSSYNEQFF
>TRBJ2-1|NA|TRBV7-9|NA
TGTGCCAGCAGCTTTGAATCCTACTCCTACAATGAGCAGTTCTTC
CASSFESYSYNEQFF
>TRBJ1-5|once|TRBV6-1|TRBD1
TGTGCCAGCAGCAAAGGGACAGATAGCAATCAGCCCCAGCATTTT
CASSKGTDSNQPQHF
>TRBJ2-5|many|TRBV2|TRBD1
TGTGCCAGCAGGACCGACAGGGGTGAGACCCAGTACTTC
CASRTDRGETQYF
>TRBJ2-2|NA|TRBV4-1|TRBD2
TGCGCCAGCAGCCAAGATCCAGCGGGGTTTCGGGTGTACACCGGGGAGCTGTTTTTT
CASSQDPAGFRVYTGELFF
>TRBJ1-2|NA|TRBV6-6|NA
TGTGCCAGCAGCGAGGGCTCTTCTGGCTACACCTTC
CASSEGSSGYTF
>TRBJ2-2|NA|TRBV5-4|NA
TGTGCCAGCAGCTTTATCGCCGGGGAGCTGTTTTTT
CASSFIAGELFF
>TRBJ2-6|NA|TRBV21-1|NA
TGTGCCAGCAGTCCTACTGGGGCCAACGTCCTGACTTTC
CASSPTGANVLTF
>TRBJ2-7|once|TRBV27|TRBD1
TGTGCCAGCAACCTCCAGGGGGCTGATTGCGAGCAGTACTTC
CASNLQGADCEQYF
>TRBJ1-2|NA|TRBV30|TRBD1
TGTGCCTGGAGTAGACAGGGGGCCTATGGCTACACCTTC
CAWSRQGAYGYTF
>TRBJ1-2|once|TRBV25-1|NA
TGTGCCAGCAGTGAATCGGGGGTTCCTGGCTACACCTTC
CASSESGVPGYTF
>TRBJ1-5|NA|TRBV5-5|NA
TGTGCCAGCAGGAAAGGCCCCGGGGATAATCAGCCCCAGCATTTT
CASRKGPGDNQPQHF
>TRBJ1-3|NA|TRBV19|NA
TGTGCCAGTAGTATGCAGGGGAGCTCTGGAAACACCATATATTTT
CASSMQGSSGNTIYF
>TRBJ1-6|NA|TRBV9|NA
TGTGCCAGCAGCACGTCAAAGACGGGGGGCCATTCACCCCTCCACTTT
CASSTSKTGGHSPLHF
>TRBJ2-3|once|TRBV7-9|TRBD2
TGTGCCAGCAGCTTAGTGCGGGAGAGCACAGATACGCAGTATTTT
CASSLVRESTDTQYF
>TRBJ2-5|NA|TRBV7-2|NA
TGTGCCAGCAGCTTATTCAGGGGCCGCGAGACCCAGTACTTC
CASSLFRGRETQYF
>TRBJ2-1|NA|TRBV2|NA
TGTGCCAGCAGCCAGGGGGGCGAGCAGTTCTTC
CASSQGGEQFF
>TRBJ2-7|NA|TRBV6-6|NA
TGTGCCAGCAGTACTTCAGGGCGGGGCTCCTACGAGCAGTACTTC
CASSTSGRGSYEQYF